This TCR beta chain appears in the sequencing data of a study of T-cell reconstitution after alpha-beta-depleted transplantation in children. Study-wide points: Several hundred expanded graft clones reportedly supplied alpha-beta T cells about two months after transplant.

As regards this clonotype: Its target is not known.

Unique molecular identifiers were incorporated when the TCRbeta library was constructed. MiXCR, run by TCRdb on the PCR reads, gives a single entry per CDR3 protein. In the table there are 200,000 or so distinct CDR3 sequences, about 7% of which are singletons. The source was PBMCs, collected before TCRalphabeta/CD19-depleted stem cell transplant. The sequence was obtained from a boy younger than 10 with acute lymphoblastic leukemia, due to receive a stem cell transplant.

The DNA of the CDR3 is TGTGCCAGCAGGAGGACAGGGAGTGATGAAAAACTGTTTTTT. Protein: CASRRTGSDEKLFF. The V call is TRBV2, the J call TRBJ1-4; 8 bases are a match to TRBD1. The CDR3 covers 14 residues. Germline V gene data show CDR1 as SNHLY and CDR2 as FYNNEI. V dropped 6 bases and J dropped 6; count of bases not matched to a gene: 6.